Listed below are T cell receptor beta chains from one sample, sequenced in a study of blood T cell repertoires in COVID-19. Sequencing was performed with immunoSEQ multiplex PCR; in TCRdb, only in-frame clones are kept and a portion is missing. The sample lists over 150,000 clones, about 86% occurring once. Input material: PBMCs or T cells enriched from blood (not recorded which). The receptor source for this set is a man in his forties or fifties who had recovered from COVID-19. Both conserved end residues are part of each CDR3. The D gene is left open where the match is weak. Clone size is stated in some rows and not others, as once, few, many or a class when expanded.

NA NA TRBJ2-6 TRBV10-3 TGTGCCATCAGTGAAATGAGCTCTGGGGCCAACGTCCTGACTTTC CAISEMSSGANVLTF
NA NA TRBJ1-2 TRBV7-2 TGTGCCAGCAGCTCTGCCGGACACCGCCTTTTCAATGGCTACACCTTC CASSSAGHRLFNGYTF
NA TRBD1 TRBJ1-2 TRBV5-4 TGTGCCAGCAGCAATGACAGGGCTGGCTACACCTTC CASSNDRAGYTF
NA TRBD1 TRBJ1-5 TRBV20-1 TGCAGTGCTAGTGAAAGACAGGGTAATCAGCCCCAGCATTTT CSASERQGNQPQHF
NA TRBD2 TRBJ2-1 TRBV5-1 TGCGCCAGCAGCAGGGGGACTAGCCGCAATGAGCAGTTCTTC CASSRGTSRNEQFF
NA TRBD1 TRBJ1-2 TRBV2 TGTGCCAGCAGCCGAGGGACAGGGGGCATGAACTATGGCTACACCTTC CASSRGTGGMNYGYTF
NA NA TRBJ1-6 TRBV5-1 TGCGCCAGCAGCTTGGATGGTGCGACTACACGTAATTCACCCCTCCACTTT CASSLDGATTRNSPLHF
few TRBD2 TRBJ2-2 TRBV18 TGTGCCAGCTCACCAATCTCACTAGCGGGGGCGAACACCGGGGAGCTGTTTTTT CASSPISLAGANTGELFF
NA TRBD1 TRBJ1-2 TRBV20-1 TGCAGTGCTAGTCAGGGACAGGGTAATGCTCTTAACTATGGCTACACCTTC CSASQGQGNALNYGYTF
NA NA TRBJ1-5 TRBV9 TGTGCCAGCAGCGTGGGGACAAATAGCAATCAGCCCCAGCATTTT CASSVGTNSNQPQHF
once NA TRBJ2-1 TRBV18 TGTGCCAGCTCATGGACCTCCGGGGGTGAGCAGTTCTTC CASSWTSGGEQFF
NA NA TRBJ2-1 TRBV11-3 TGTGCCAGCTCCGTCCCCTACAATGAGCAGTTCTTC CASSVPYNEQFF
NA TRBD1 TRBJ1-2 TRBV4-2 TGTGCCAGCAGCCCACGCGACAGGGCCTATGGCTACACCTTC CASSPRDRAYGYTF
few NA TRBJ1-2 TRBV3-1/TRBV3-2 TGTGCCAGCAGCCAAGTGTCAGGGAATGGCTACACCTTC CASSQVSGNGYTF
NA TRBD1 TRBJ1-1 TRBV4-3 TGCGCCAGCAGCCGCCGACAGGGGCCGAACACTGAAGCTTTCTTT CASSRRQGPNTEAFF
NA TRBD1 TRBJ2-3 TRBV5-1 TGCGCCAGCAGCCTCCTGACAGGGCCCACAGATACGCAGTATTTT CASSLLTGPTDTQYF
NA TRBD1 TRBJ1-6 TRBV19 TGTGCCAGTAGTACCCTTCGACAGGGGGTCCATTCACCCCTCCACTTT CASSTLRQGVHSPLHF
NA TRBD1 TRBJ1-2 TRBV7-2 TGTGCCAGCAGCCAACAGGGGAGCGGTTACTCTGGCTACACCTTC CASSQQGSGYSGYTF
NA NA TRBJ2-2 TRBV9 TGTGCCAGCAGCCTACTAGCCTCGAACACCGGGGAGCTGTTTTTT CASSLLASNTGELFF
NA TRBD2 TRBJ2-7 TRBV5-1 TGCGCCAGCAGTGTGACTAGCGGGGGTCCCTACGAGCAGTACTTC CASSVTSGGPYEQYF
NA TRBD2 TRBJ2-4 TRBV7-2 TGTGCCAGCAGCCCGGGGGGTGCGTTAGCCAAAAACATTCAGTACTTC CASSPGGALAKNIQYF
NA NA TRBJ1-5 TRBV4-1 TGCGCCAGCAGCCAAGTTGTGGGGGCTAGCAATCAGCCCCAGCATTTT CASSQVVGASNQPQHF
NA TRBD2 TRBJ2-3 TRBV4-3 TGCGCCAGCAGCCAAGGAGCGGGGGGCGCATATAGCACAGATACGCAGTATTTT CASSQGAGGAYSTDTQYF
NA TRBD1 TRBJ1-4 TRBV2 TGTGCCAGCAGAGACATTCCGACAGGGATGGCTAATGAAAAACTGTTTTTT CASRDIPTGMANEKLFF
NA TRBD1 TRBJ1-3 TRBV12-5 TGTGCTAGTGGTTTGGGGGGGACAGGGTTAACGACTGGAAACACCATATATTTT CASGLGGTGLTTGNTIYF
NA NA TRBJ1-1 TRBV12-3/TRBV12-4 TGTGCCAGCAGTTTAGTTGGGCAGCCTGAAGCTTTCTTT CASSLVGQPEAFF
NA NA TRBJ1-5 TRBV27 TGTGCCAGCAGTCAAGGACAGCGCAATCAGCCCCAGCATTTT CASSQGQRNQPQHF
NA TRBD1 TRBJ1-5 TRBV4-1 TGCGCCAGCAGCCAAGCCGGGGGTCAGGGGGCTTTTCCCCAGCATTTT CASSQAGGQGAFPQHF
few TRBD2 TRBJ2-7 TRBV25-1 TGTGCCAGCAGCGGGGGGTACGAGCAGTACTTC CASSGGYEQYF
NA TRBD1 TRBJ1-5 TRBV2 TGTGCCAGCAGAGGGGACAGAACTAGCAATCAGCCCCAGCATTTT CASRGDRTSNQPQHF
few NA TRBJ1-2 TRBV2 TGTGCCAGCTGGGCGGGGGGACCTTATGGCTACACCTTC CASWAGGPYGYTF
NA TRBD1 TRBJ2-3 TRBV10-3 TGTGCCATCAGCGGACAGGGCGGAGCAGATACGCAGTATTTT CAISGQGGADTQYF
many TRBD1 TRBJ2-7 TRBV7-6 TGTGCCAGCAGCTCACGGGACAGGGCCTACGAGCAGTACTTC CASSSRDRAYEQYF
NA NA TRBJ2-3 TRBV18 TGTGCCAGCTCACAATCACTGCCAGGGAGGGATACGCAGTATTTT CASSQSLPGRDTQYF
NA TRBD2 TRBJ2-7 TRBV5-4 TGTGCCAGCAGCTTGGGAGATCCAGCTAGCGGGGGGGCCTACGAGCAGTACTTC CASSLGDPASGGAYEQYF
NA TRBD1 TRBJ1-3 TRBV4-1 TGCGCCAGCAGCCCGGACAGGGGGCCAGGAAACACCATATATTTT CASSPDRGPGNTIYF
NA NA TRBJ2-3 TRBV7-3 TGTGCCAGCAGCCGGGGTTCGAGGCTAGCAAGCACAGATACGCAGTATTTT CASSRGSRLASTDTQYF
NA NA TRBJ1-5 TRBV19 TGTGCCAGTAGTCCCTACAGGGAAAATCAGCCCCAGCATTTT CASSPYRENQPQHF
NA TRBD1 TRBJ1-2 TRBV5-6 TGTGCCAGCAGGGTAGACAGGGCCTATGGCTACACCTTC CASRVDRAYGYTF
NA NA TRBJ2-7 TRBV19 TGTGCCAGTAGTATGCAACAGTCCTACGAGCAGTACTTC CASSMQQSYEQYF
NA TRBD1 TRBJ2-2 TRBV27 TGTGCCAGCACCCCACAGGGGCGTTCCGGGGAGCTGTTTTTT CASTPQGRSGELFF
once TRBD2 TRBJ2-2 TRBV5-4 TGTGCCAGCAGCCGACTAGCGGGGGACACCGGGGAGCTGTTTTTT CASSRLAGDTGELFF
once NA TRBJ2-5 TRBV6-1 TGTGCCAGCAGTGAGTGGAGAGGGCCCCAAGAGACCCAGTACTTC CASSEWRGPQETQYF
NA TRBD1 TRBJ1-1 TRBV6-6 TGTGCCAGCCGGACAGGGGGAATGTACACTGAAGCTTTCTTT CASRTGGMYTEAFF
NA TRBD1 TRBJ2-4 TRBV11-2 TGTGCCAGCAGCTACGCCGGACAGGGAAACATTCAGTACTTC CASSYAGQGNIQYF
NA NA TRBJ1-6 TRBV5-8 TGTGCCAGCACCCCCCGGGTATTCAATTCACCCCTCCACTTT CASTPRVFNSPLHF
NA NA TRBJ1-3 TRBV30 TGTGCCTGGAGTGTAGGGGCAGTTACCTCTGGAAACACCATATATTTT CAWSVGAVTSGNTIYF
NA NA TRBJ1-1 TRBV6-5 TGTGCCAGCCATTCGAGCGGGTCTGGGGACACTGAAGCTTTCTTT CASHSSGSGDTEAFF
NA TRBD1 TRBJ1-2 TRBV19 TGTGCCAGCATCACTCCCGGGACAGGGAATGGCTACACCTTC CASITPGTGNGYTF
NA NA TRBJ1-1 TRBV7-2 TGTGCCAGCAGCTTAAAAGGGACAAACACTGAAGCTTTCTTT CASSLKGTNTEAFF
NA NA TRBJ1-2 TRBV2 TGTGCCAGCAGTGAAGCCACAGGGATGGGAGGCTACACCTTC CASSEATGMGGYTF
NA NA TRBJ1-2 TRBV9 TGTGCCAGCAGCGTATTAGGCGGAGGCTACACCTTC CASSVLGGGYTF
NA NA TRBJ1-4 TRBV7-9 TGTGCCAGCAGCCAAGCGAGGGAGAATGAAAAACTGTTTTTT CASSQARENEKLFF